This record covers a single TCR beta chain. Its antigen is not identified. Genomic DNA acted as the template from which TCR beta VDJ combination and CDR3 sequence profiling were carried out. In TCRdb, the reads were re-called with MiXCR into one record per CDR3 protein. Altogether 190,000 or so distinct CDR3 sequences are present, 61% being singletons, with the ten largest covering about 29%. CDR3 length: 16 residues. The V and J ends lost 2 bases and 1 base respectively, with 11 bases between them. CDR1 and CDR2 (germline): SGHTA, FQGNSA. The sample belongs to a study of CD8+CD57+ T cells in acquired aplastic anemia. Study details: DNA from sorted CD4+ and CD8+ cells averaged approximately 3.2 ug. Healthy donors averaged about 10 million reads for CD4+ cells. Findings and limits, study-wide: Researchers reported that CD8+ Simpson's diversity was not significantly different in patients versus controls.

The receptor comes from a human donor in good health. The sequencing sample was made of sorted CD4+, CD8+, or CD8+CD57+ T cells (not recorded which) from PBMCs. V and J are TRBV7-2 and TRBJ2-2; a weak D match, TRBD2 (7 bases). CDR3 in amino acids: CASSLFGGLNTGELFF. The CDR3 DNA reads as TGTGCCAGCAGCTTATTCGGGGGGCTGAACACCGGGGAGCTGTTTTTT.